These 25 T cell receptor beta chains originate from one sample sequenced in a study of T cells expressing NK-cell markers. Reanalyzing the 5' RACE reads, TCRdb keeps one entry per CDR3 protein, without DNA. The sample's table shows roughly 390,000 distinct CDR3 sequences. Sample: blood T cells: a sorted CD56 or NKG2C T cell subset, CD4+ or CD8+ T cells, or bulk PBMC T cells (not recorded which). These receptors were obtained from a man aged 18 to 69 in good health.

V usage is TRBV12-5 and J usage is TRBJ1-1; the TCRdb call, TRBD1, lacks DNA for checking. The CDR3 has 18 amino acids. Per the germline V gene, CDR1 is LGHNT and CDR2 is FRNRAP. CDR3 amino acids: CASGLVLYNRDRGSEAFF. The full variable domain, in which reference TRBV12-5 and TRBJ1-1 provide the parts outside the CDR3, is DARVTQTPRHKVTEMGQEVTMRCQPILGHNTVFWYRQTMMQGLELLAYFRNRAPLDDSGMPKDRFSAEMPDATLATLKIQPSEPRDSAVYFCASGLVLYNRDRGSEAFFGQGTRLTVV.

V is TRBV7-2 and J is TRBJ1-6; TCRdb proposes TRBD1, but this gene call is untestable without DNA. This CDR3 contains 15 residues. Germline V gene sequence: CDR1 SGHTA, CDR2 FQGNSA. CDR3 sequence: CASSLEQGVRSPLHF. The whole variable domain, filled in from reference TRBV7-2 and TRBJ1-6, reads GAGVSQSPSNKVTEKGKDVELRCDPISGHTALYWYRQSLGQGLEFLIYFQGNSAPDKSGLPSDRFSAERTGGSVSTLTIQRTQQEDSAVYLCASSLEQGVRSPLHFGNGTRLTVT.

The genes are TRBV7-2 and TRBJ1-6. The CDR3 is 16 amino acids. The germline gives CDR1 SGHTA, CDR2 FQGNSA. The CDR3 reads CASSLGGTEANSPLHF.

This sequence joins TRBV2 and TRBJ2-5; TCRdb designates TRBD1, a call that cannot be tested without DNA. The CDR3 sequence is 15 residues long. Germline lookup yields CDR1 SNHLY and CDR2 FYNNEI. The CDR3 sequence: CASSEIGRLKETQYF.

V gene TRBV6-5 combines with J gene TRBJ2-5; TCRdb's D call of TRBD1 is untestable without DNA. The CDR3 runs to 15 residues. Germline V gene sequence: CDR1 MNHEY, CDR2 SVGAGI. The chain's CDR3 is CASSYRGQIQETQYF.

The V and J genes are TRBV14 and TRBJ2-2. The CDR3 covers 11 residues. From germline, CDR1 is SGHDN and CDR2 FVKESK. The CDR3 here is CASSQTGELFF.

CDR3 region: CASRTGGRNQPQHF. This chain connects TRBV2 to TRBJ1-5; TCRdb lists TRBD1, though no DNA is available to test this call. Germline V gene sequence: CDR1 SNHLY, CDR2 FYNNEI. The CDR3 has 14 amino acids. Drawing the rest from reference TRBV2 and TRBJ1-5, the complete variable domain is EPEVTQTPSHQVTQMGQEVILRCVPISNHLYFYWYRQILGQKVEFLVSFYNNEISEKSEIFDDQFSVERPDGSNFTLKIRSTKLEDSAMYFCASRTGGRNQPQHFGDGTRLSIL.

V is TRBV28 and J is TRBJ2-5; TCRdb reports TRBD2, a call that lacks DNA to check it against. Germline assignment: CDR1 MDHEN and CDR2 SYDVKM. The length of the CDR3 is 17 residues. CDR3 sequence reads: CASSPYFIAGGQETQYF.

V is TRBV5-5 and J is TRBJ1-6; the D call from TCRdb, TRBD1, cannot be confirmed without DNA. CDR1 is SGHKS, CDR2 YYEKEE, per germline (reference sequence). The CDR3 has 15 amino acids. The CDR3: CASSLQRTGNSPLHF.

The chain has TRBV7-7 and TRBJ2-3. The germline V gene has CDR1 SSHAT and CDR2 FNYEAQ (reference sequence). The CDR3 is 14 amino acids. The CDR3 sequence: CASSLAPSADTQYF.

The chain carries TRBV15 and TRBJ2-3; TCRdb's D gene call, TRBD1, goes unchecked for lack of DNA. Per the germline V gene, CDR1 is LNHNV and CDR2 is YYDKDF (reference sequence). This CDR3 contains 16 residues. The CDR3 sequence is CATSSPGTGGADTQYF.

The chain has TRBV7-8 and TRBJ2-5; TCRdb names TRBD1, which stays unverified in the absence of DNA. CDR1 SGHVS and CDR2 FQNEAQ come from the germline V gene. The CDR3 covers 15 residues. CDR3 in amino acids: CASSEQGAVTETQYF.

The CDR3: CAWRADSNNSPLHF. This sequence joins TRBV30 and TRBJ1-6; TCRdb designates TRBD1, a call that cannot be tested without DNA. Germline lookup yields CDR1 GTSNPN and CDR2 SVGIG (reference sequence). The CDR3 has 14 residues.

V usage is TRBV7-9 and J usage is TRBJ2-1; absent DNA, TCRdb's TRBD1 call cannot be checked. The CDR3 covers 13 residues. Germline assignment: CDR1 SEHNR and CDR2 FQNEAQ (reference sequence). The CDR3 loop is CANNPQGGNEQFF.

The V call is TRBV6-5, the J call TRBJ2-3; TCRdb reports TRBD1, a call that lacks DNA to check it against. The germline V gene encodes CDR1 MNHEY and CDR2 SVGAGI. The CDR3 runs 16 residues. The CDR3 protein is CASSYSPAGEKDTQYF.

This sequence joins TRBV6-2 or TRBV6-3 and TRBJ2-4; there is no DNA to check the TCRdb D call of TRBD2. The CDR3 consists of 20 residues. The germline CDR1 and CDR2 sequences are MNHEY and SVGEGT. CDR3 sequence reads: CASSPAGIASGGLLKNIQYF.

CDR3 residues: CASSTPGLPTYEQYF. V is TRBV19 and J is TRBJ2-7; no DNA is available, so the TRBD2 call from TCRdb remains unchecked. This CDR3 has 15 residues. Germline CDR1 is LNHDA and CDR2 is SQIVND (reference sequence). The full variable domain, completed using reference TRBV19 and TRBJ2-7, is DGGITQSPKYLFRKEGQNVTLSCEQNLNHDAMYWYRQDPGQGLRLIYYSQIVNDFQKGDIAEGYSVSREKKESFPLTVTSAQKNPTAFYLCASSTPGLPTYEQYFGPGTRLTVT.

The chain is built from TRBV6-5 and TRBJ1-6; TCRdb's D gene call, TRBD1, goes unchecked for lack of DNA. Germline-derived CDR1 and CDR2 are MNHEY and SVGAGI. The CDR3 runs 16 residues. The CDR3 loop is CASSYGGANSFSPLHF.

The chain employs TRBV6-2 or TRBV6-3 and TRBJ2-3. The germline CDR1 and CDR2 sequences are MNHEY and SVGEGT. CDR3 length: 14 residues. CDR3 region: CASRTEPSTDTQYF.

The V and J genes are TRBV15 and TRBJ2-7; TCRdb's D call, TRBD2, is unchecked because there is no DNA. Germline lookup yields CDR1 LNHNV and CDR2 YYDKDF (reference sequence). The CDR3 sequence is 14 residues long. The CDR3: CATSRETQGGEQYF.

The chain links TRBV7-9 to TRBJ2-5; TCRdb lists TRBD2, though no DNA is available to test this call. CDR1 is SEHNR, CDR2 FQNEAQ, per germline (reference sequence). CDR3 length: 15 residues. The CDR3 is CASSTGPRGQETQYF.

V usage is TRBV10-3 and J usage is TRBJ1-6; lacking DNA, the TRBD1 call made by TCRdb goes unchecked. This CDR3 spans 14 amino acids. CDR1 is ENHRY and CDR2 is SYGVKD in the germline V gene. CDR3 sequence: CAIRPGQGGSPLHF.

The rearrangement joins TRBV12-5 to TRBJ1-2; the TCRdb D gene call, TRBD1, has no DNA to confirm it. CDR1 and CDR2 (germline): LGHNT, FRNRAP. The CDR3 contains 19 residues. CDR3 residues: CASAVRLWGQGRYNYGYTF.

The CDR3 is CASSLTPGWETQYF. This sequence joins TRBV7-6 and TRBJ2-5; TCRdb designates TRBD1, a call that cannot be tested without DNA. Germline V CDR1 and CDR2: SGHVS, FNYEAQ. The CDR3 runs to 14 residues.

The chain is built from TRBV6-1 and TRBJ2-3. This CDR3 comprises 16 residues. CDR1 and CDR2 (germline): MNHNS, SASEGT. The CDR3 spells CASSGWDALAPDTQYF.